This record looks at one T cell receptor (beta chain) sequence and its context. Germline CDR1 is SGHAT and CDR2 is FQNNGV. V lost 1 base to trimming and J lost 2 bases, with 12 bases between them. The CDR3 contains 15 residues. The sample is drawn from a study of tumor-infiltrating lymphocytes in primary liver carcinoma. Study-wide background: Samples produced roughly 3.5 to 7.13 million productive TCRbeta reads, comparable across tissue types.

The source of the blood RNA was unsorted whole blood, and germline DNA was extracted as well. Reverse transcription of approximately 500 ng total RNA with a constant-region primer produced TCR beta cDNA. Three nested multiplex PCR rounds, a slightly modified ARM-PCR method, built the TCR beta libraries. Researchers ran the first two PCR rounds for 9 to 10 cycles each with TRBV1-TRBV30 forward primers and a C-beta reverse primer. TCRdb used MiXCR to reprocess the multiplex PCR reads, holding one entry per CDR3 protein. The sample contains 150,000 to 200,000 distinct CDR3 sequences, less than 70% of which appear only once.

This TCR was sampled from a woman in her fifties or sixties with primary liver carcinoma and hepatitis B virus infection. Material: peripheral blood. The chain uses TRBV11-2 and TRBJ2-7; D is ambiguous. The CDR3 protein is CASSLGRHGPYEQYF. The CDR3 coding sequence is TGTGCCAGCAGCTTAGGGCGGCACGGACCCTACGAGCAGTACTTC.